One and the same sample provided the 27 T cell receptor beta chains below, sequenced in a study of T cells in Graves' hyperthyroidism and ophthalmopathy. The TCR beta CDR3 regions underwent amplification using RNA transcripts as the source. The primer set for the first-round RT-PCR of the TCR CDR3 was HTBI. TCRdb recomputed calls from the multiplex PCR reads with MiXCR, one row per CDR3 protein. The table has around 600,000 distinct CDR3 sequences, 13% to 15% seen once. Sequencing was performed on blood. The source of these receptors is a woman under 30 with Graves' ophthalmopathy.

The chain is built from TRBV2 and TRBJ2-2, with 7 bases fitting TRBD1. This CDR3 contains 15 residues. Trimming cost V 4 bases and J 7 bases; bases outside gene matches: 9. CDR1 and CDR2 (germline): SNHLY, FYNNEI. The chain's CDR3 is CASSVSGTERGELFF. CDR3 nucleotide sequence: TGTGCCAGCAGTGTGTCCGGGACAGAACGCGGGGAGCTGTTTTTT.

V is TRBV4-2 and J is TRBJ2-1, with 12 positions matching TRBD1. Germline CDR1 and CDR2: LGHNA and YNFKEQ. With 0 bases clipped from V and 7 bases from J, the junction kept 4 bases outside the gene matches. The CDR3 sequence is 16 residues long. CDR3 amino acids: CASSQEGTGGLNEQFF. The CDR3 nucleotides read TGTGCCAGCAGCCAAGAGGGGACAGGGGGCTTGAATGAGCAGTTCTTC.

The CDR3 DNA reads as TGTGCCACCAGTGACAACGGACTAGCGGGGGACACAGATACGCAGTATTTT. Amino acids: CATSDNGLAGDTDTQYF. The chain employs TRBV24-1 and TRBJ2-3; TRBD2 aligns across 13 bases. The length of the CDR3 is 17 residues. V gave up 4 bases and J gave up 2 bases; unmatched junction bases: 5. CDR1 KGHDR and CDR2 SFDVKD come from the germline V gene.

This clonotype was observed at least ten times. The chain has TRBV13 and TRBJ2-3, with 10 bases fitting TRBD2. The V and J ends lost 4 bases and 5 bases, in that order; junction bases with no gene match: 6. This CDR3 has 15 residues. Germline V lookup: CDR1 PRHDT, CDR2 FYEKMQ (reference sequence). The CDR3 DNA sequence: TGTGCCAGCAGCTCTAGCGGGAGTTACGAAGATACGCAGTATTTT. Translated, it gives CASSSSGSYEDTQYF.

The J gene is TRBJ2-5, the V gene TRBV19, with D unresolved. CDR1 LNHDA and CDR2 SQIVND come from the germline V gene (reference sequence). The CDR3 contains 14 residues. With 3 bases removed from V and 3 bases from J, the gap between germline ends came to 11 bases. In DNA, the CDR3 is TGTGCCAGTAGTATCCATGTCGGTGAAGAGACCCAGTACTTC. Its translation is CASSIHVGEETQYF.

The CDR3 is CASSPLNSGATGTGELFF. In nucleotides, the CDR3 is TGTGCCAGCAGCCCCCTTAACAGCGGGGCAACGGGGACCGGGGAGCTGTTTTTT. The chain employs TRBV7-3 and TRBJ2-2; TRBD2 matches 7 bases. The ends lost 5 bases at V and 5 bases at J; junction bases unmatched: 17. Germline V gene sequence: CDR1 SGHTA, CDR2 FQGTGA. The length of the CDR3 is 18 residues. Full variable domain (remainder filled in from reference TRBV7-3 and TRBJ2-2): GAGVSQTPSNKVTEKGKYVELRCDPISGHTALYWYRQSLGQGPEFLIYFQGTGAADDSGLPNDRFFAVRPEGSVSTLKIQRTERGDSAVYLCASSPLNSGATGTGELFFGEGSRLTVL.

At least ten counts were recorded for this clonotype. The rearrangement links TRBV20-1 to TRBJ1-2; no definite D call. Per germline, CDR1 DFQATT and CDR2 SNEGSKA (reference sequence). V gave up 1 base and J gave up 2 bases, with 11 bases separating them. This CDR3 contains 14 residues. The CDR3 spells CSARVPGWNYGYTF. As DNA, the CDR3 is TGCAGTGCTAGAGTTCCGGGGTGGAACTATGGCTACACCTTC.

This clonotype was observed at least ten times. The J gene is TRBJ2-5, the V gene TRBV27; 12 bases fit TRBD2. Germline lookup yields CDR1 MNHEY and CDR2 SMNVEV (reference sequence). The CDR3 contains 15 residues. V shed 6 bases, J shed 1 base, and the junction held 3 bases outside the gene matches. The CDR3 sequence is CASRGLAGLQETQYF. CDR3 nucleotide sequence: TGTGCCAGCAGAGGACTAGCGGGGCTCCAAGAGACCCAGTACTTC.

This clonotype has ten or more counts. The chain is built from TRBV10-3 and TRBJ1-2, with 7 bases that match TRBD1. Germline CDR1 ENHRY, CDR2 SYGVKD. This CDR3 spans 13 amino acids. J lost 4 bases, V lost 6 bases, and 5 bases had no gene match. This CDR3 reads CAIREQGSYGYTF. CDR3 DNA: TGTGCCATCAGAGAACAGGGGTCCTATGGCTACACCTTC.

The rearrangement joins TRBV7-2 to TRBJ2-7; D is undetermined. The germline gives CDR1 SGHTA, CDR2 FQGNSA. CDR3 length equals 12 residues. Between the trimmed V and J ends, which lost 6 bases and 3 bases, there was a span of 9 bases. The CDR3 spells CASRADRYEQYF. CDR3 nucleotides: TGTGCCAGCAGAGCAGACCGCTACGAGCAGTACTTC.

This clonotype came up many times. CDR3 nucleotides: TGTGCCAGCAGGCCTACAGGTTATAGCAATCAGCCCCAGCATTTT. Translated: CASRPTGYSNQPQHF. This chain links TRBV6-1 with TRBJ1-5; TRBD1 might be the D (5 bases). The CDR3 totals 15 residues. Germline V CDR1 and CDR2: MNHNS, SASEGT. V was pared by 6 bases and J by 0 bases, with 12 bases between.

This clonotype has at least ten counts. The J gene is TRBJ1-1, the V gene TRBV12-3 or TRBV12-4, with D perhaps TRBD1 (5 bases). The V end lost 2 bases, the J end lost 1 base, and 11 bases lay between the germline ends. The CDR3 has 15 amino acids. The CDR3 protein is CASSLSGGGNTEAFF. DNA of the CDR3: TGTGCCAGCAGTTTATCGGGGGGGGGGAACACTGAAGCTTTCTTT.

This clonotype has a count of ten or more. The chain is built from TRBV24-1 and TRBJ2-1; possible D gene TRBD1, 6 bases. Germline lookup yields CDR1 KGHDR and CDR2 SFDVKD. The CDR3 length is 14 residues. V lost 2 bases, J lost 6 bases, and 10 bases lay in between. The CDR3 loop reads CATSDSGQINEQFF. The CDR3 DNA reads TGTGCCACCAGTGATTCTGGACAGATCAATGAGCAGTTCTTC.

This clonotype was detected many times. This rearrangement joins TRBV6-2 or TRBV6-3 to TRBJ1-2; unclear D gene. Trimming left V 0 bases short and J 6 bases short, with 8 bases between. Germline V gene data show CDR1 as MNHEY and CDR2 as SVGEGT. CDR3 size: 13 residues. The CDR3 here is CASSYSRRDGYTF. Here the CDR3 DNA reads TGTGCCAGCAGTTACTCGAGAAGGGATGGCTACACCTTC.

In its sample, this clonotype was seen many times. The CDR3 here is CASARDRGNEQYF. Written as DNA, the CDR3 is TGTGCCAGCGCGAGGGACCGCGGGAACGAGCAGTACTTC. J is TRBJ2-7 and V is TRBV7-2; D may be TRBD2 (6 bases). The CDR3 length is 13 residues. Trimming took 8 bases from V and 5 from J, leaving 16 bases between them. CDR1 is SGHTA and CDR2 is FQGNSA in the germline V gene.

The chain has TRBV6-2 or TRBV6-3 and TRBJ2-1; tentative D call: TRBD2 (5 bases). V shed 0 bases and J shed 9 bases, with 12 bases lying between them. Germline CDR1 reads MNHEY; CDR2 reads SVGEGT. The CDR3 contains 14 residues. The chain's CDR3 is CASSYSTIWTEQFF. The CDR3 DNA follows: TGTGCCAGCAGTTACTCGACTATCTGGACTGAGCAGTTCTTC.

This clonotype was seen only a few times. The J gene is TRBJ2-1, the V gene TRBV29-1; perhaps TRBD1 as D (8 bases). Trimming removed 6 bases from V and 12 bases from J, with 27 bases in between. This CDR3 has 15 amino acids. Germline values: CDR1 SQVTM, CDR2 ANQGSEA. The CDR3 DNA is TGCAGCGTGGGTATACAGGGGGGGGGACAAGCTGTGCAGTTCTTC. Protein product: CSVGIQGGGQAVQFF.

This clonotype was seen ten or more times. The rearrangement joins TRBV9 to TRBJ1-1, with 7 bases that match TRBD1. The germline CDR1 and CDR2 sequences are SGDLS and YYNGEE. The CDR3 is 14 amino acids. V shed 0 bases, J shed 5 bases, and the junction held 4 bases outside the gene matches. CDR3 coding DNA: TGTGCCAGCAGCGTAGTTACAGGGGTGACTGAAGCTTTCTTT. It yields the protein CASSVVTGVTEAFF.

Ten or more counts support this clonotype. V is TRBV4-2 and J is TRBJ2-1, with D tentatively TRBD2 (6 bases). The CDR3 covers 15 residues. Germline assignment: CDR1 LGHNA and CDR2 YNFKEQ. V was cut by 4 bases and J by 3 bases, with 13 bases left in between. The CDR3 DNA follows: TGTGCCAGCAGCCCCTCGGGACTCGGCTACAATGAGCAGTTCTTC. Translation: CASSPSGLGYNEQFF.

This clonotype was seen more than once but under ten times. The DNA for the CDR3 is TGTGCCACCAGTGACCCCGGGACAGGGGAGTCCGGGGAGCTGTTTTTT. Protein product: CATSDPGTGESGELFF. This chain links TRBV24-1 with TRBJ2-2; TRBD1 matches at 10 bases. The CDR3 spans 16 residues. Germline V gives CDR1 KGHDR, CDR2 SFDVKD. J lost 6 bases, V lost 4 bases, and 7 bases had no gene match.

The chain combines TRBV9 with TRBJ2-5; D could derive from TRBD1 or TRBD2 (6 bases each). Germline CDR1 and CDR2: SGDLS and YYNGEE. This CDR3 is 14 amino acids long. Trimming stripped 0 bases from V and 1 base from J, with 7 bases between. CDR3 in DNA: TGTGCCAGCAGCGTAGGGGGGGCCCAAGAGACCCAGTACTTC. This encodes CASSVGGAQETQYF.

The rearrangement joins TRBV27 to TRBJ1-5, with D possibly matching TRBD1 (5 bases). The CDR3 extends over 15 amino acids. Looked up from germline, CDR1 is MNHEY and CDR2 is SMNVEV (reference sequence). With 8 bases removed from V and 3 bases from J, the gap between germline ends came to 17 bases. The CDR3 loop reads CASRLGRQYNQPQHF. CDR3 nucleotide sequence: TGTGCCAGCCGGCTCGGGCGACAGTACAATCAGCCCCAGCATTTT.

This clonotype was detected a few times. V is TRBV6-1 and J is TRBJ1-2; 10 bases are a match to TRBD1. The CDR3 length is 14 residues. Looked up from germline, CDR1 is MNHNS and CDR2 is SASEGT. Unmatched junction bases numbered 6, after V lost 4 bases and J lost 7 bases. The CDR3 DNA sequence: TGTGCCAGCAGTGCGACAGGGGGCGTTGGTGGCTACACCTTC. Its protein is CASSATGGVGGYTF.

This clonotype was picked up many times. The rearrangement links TRBV28 to TRBJ2-7, with TRBD1 matching 10 bases. The CDR3 is 14 residues long. CDR1 is MDHEN and CDR2 is SYDVKM in the germline V gene. V gave up 5 bases and J gave up 5 bases; unmatched junction bases: 6. The CDR3 sequence is CASSPGTGVDEQYF. The CDR3 DNA reads TGTGCCAGCAGTCCCGGGACAGGGGTTGACGAGCAGTACTTC.

This clonotype was recorded at least ten times. This chain links TRBV6-2 or TRBV6-3 with TRBJ2-1, with a weak D call TRBD2 (6 bases). In germline, CDR1 is MNHEY, CDR2 SVGEGT. Trimming stripped 8 bases from V and 8 bases from J, with 19 bases between. The CDR3 has 14 residues. CDR3 residues: CASGLGRDIDEQFF. The CDR3 DNA reads as TGTGCCAGCGGCCTCGGGAGAGACATCGATGAGCAGTTCTTC.

Many counts were recorded for this clonotype. The rearrangement joins TRBV28 to TRBJ1-4; D unclear. The CDR3 is made up of 15 amino acids. V was clipped by 6 bases and J by 0 bases, with 11 bases between them. Germline V CDR1 and CDR2: MDHEN, SYDVKM. The CDR3: CASSPHVTTNEKLFF. CDR3 in DNA: TGTGCCAGCAGCCCCCATGTTACAACTAATGAAAAACTGTTTTTT.

As for this clonotype: Possible read error: a much larger clone is one base away. This CDR3 is missing its conserved last phenylalanine or tryptophan, likely due to a read error. The V and J genes are TRBV20-1 and TRBJ2-5; D possibly matches TRBD1 or TRBD2 (5 bases each). The CDR3 has 16 amino acids. Germline V lookup: CDR1 DFQATT, CDR2 SNEGSKA (reference sequence). V lost 6 bases to trimming and J lost 2 bases, with 22 bases between them. CDR3 amino acids: CSAIRDPRSRQETQYL. The CDR3 DNA reads TGCAGTGCCATCCGGGACCCCAGGTCCCGTCAAGAGACCCAGTACTTA.